This T cell receptor (beta chain) was identified in a study of control samples from healthy donors and cancer patients. This CDR3 contains 13 residues. Germline CDR1 reads GTSNPN; CDR2 reads SVGIG (reference sequence). V shed 5 bases, J shed 4 bases, and the junction held 7 bases outside the gene matches. Using immunoSEQ multiplex PCR, the repertoire was profiled, and TCRdb retains in-frame clones only, with some absent. The sample holds about 76,000 clones, 89% seen once. This rearrangement joins TRBV30 to TRBJ1-2; TRBD1 aligns across 7 bases. The sequence was obtained from a woman between 50 and 59 years old with colorectal cancer. The sample consisted of PBMCs. CDR3: CAWGTVAIYGYTF. The CDR3 coding sequence is TGTGCCTGGGGGACAGTTGCAATCTATGGCTACACCTTC.